Below are 5 T cell receptor beta chains sequenced from a single sample in a study of human T cells and chemical hapten exposure. The template was total RNA from unfractionated whole blood. TCRdb fed the 5' RACE reads into MiXCR, producing one record per CDR3 protein. This table holds tens of thousands of distinct CDR3 sequences, around a sixth found once. These receptors originate from a female donor in good health.

In this sample, this clonotype turned up many times. The rearrangement uses TRBV6-5 and TRBJ2-5; 14 positions agree with TRBD2. Germline trimming cut 4 bases from V and 4 bases from J; bases unmatched to any gene: 5. Germline values: CDR1 MNHEY, CDR2 SVGAGI. This CDR3 spans 16 amino acids. The chain's CDR3 is CASSSRTSGRIETQYF. The CDR3, as DNA: TGTGCCAGCAGTTCTCGGACTAGCGGGAGGATAGAGACCCAGTACTTC.

This chain connects TRBV12-3 or TRBV12-4 to TRBJ1-1; the D gene is possibly TRBD1 (5 bases). Trimming removed 6 bases from V and 4 bases from J, with 9 bases in between. There are 12 residues in the CDR3. The CDR3 sequence is CASRGVGTEAFF. The DNA for the CDR3 is TGTGCCAGCAGGGGGGTAGGCACTGAAGCTTTCTTT.

This clonotype was counted between two and nine times. The V call is TRBV7-2, the J call TRBJ1-2; D is unresolved. This CDR3 contains 14 residues. V was shortened by 1 base and J by 8 bases, with 14 bases between the two germline ends. Germline CDR1 SGHTA, CDR2 FQGNSA. Written as DNA, the CDR3 is TGTGCCAGCAGCTTAGAAGGTACTATTGGCGGCTACACCTTC. Its translation: CASSLEGTIGGYTF.

The chain couples TRBV29-1 to TRBJ1-3; no clear D. CDR1 is SQVTM, CDR2 ANQGSEA, per germline. V dropped 5 bases and J dropped 0 bases, with 8 bases sitting between them. The CDR3 totals 13 residues. The CDR3 sequence is CSVSRDSGNTIYF. In DNA form, the CDR3 reads TGCAGCGTTAGCCGAGACTCTGGAAACACCATATATTTT.

The chain recombines TRBV20-1 with TRBJ2-3; D is undetermined. The CDR3 is 16 amino acids. Germline V gene lookup returns CDR1 DFQATT and CDR2 SNEGSKA (reference sequence). V was clipped by 5 bases and J by 0 bases, with 18 bases between them. CDR3 DNA: TGCAGTGCTCTCCGACTCTCTTTGGGTAGCACAGATACGCAGTATTTT. Encoded protein: CSALRLSLGSTDTQYF.